Below, one T cell receptor (beta chain) is given with its context. This entry is derived from a study of blood T cell repertoires in COVID-19. Germline V lookup: CDR1 MNHNY, CDR2 SVGAGI (reference sequence). V lost 0 bases and J lost 6, with 12 bases in between. This CDR3 has 15 residues. Some clones are missing from TCRdb's copy, which holds only in-frame ones; the method was immunoSEQ multiplex PCR. The sample has about 250,000 clones, 75% to 90% seen once. The chain couples TRBV6-6 to TRBJ1-5; TRBD1 is a possible D gene (5 bases). The origin of this receptor is a woman younger than 30 who had recovered from COVID-19. Sequenced sample: PBMCs or T cells enriched from blood (not recorded which). CDR3 residues: CASSYSKHQGQPQHF. The CDR3 DNA follows: TGTGCCAGCAGTTACTCGAAACATCAGGGTCAGCCCCAGCATTTT.